These T cell receptor beta chains were read from a single sample in a study of radiation and T cells in renal cell carcinoma. Method: immunoSEQ multiplex PCR; TCRdb's copy keeps in-frame clones and lacks some. Among around 170,000 clones listed, 88% were seen once. Source: blood, taken from a patient whose treatment included radiotherapy and nephrectomy. These receptors were collected from a woman aged 45-65 years with renal cell carcinoma. Each CDR3 is given with its conserved first and last residue. The order of the fields is D gene, V gene, clone size, J gene, CDR3 protein, CDR3 DNA. A D gene is named only where the DNA matches it firmly. Expanded clones are given a class, and other clones once, few, many or no size at all.

.	TRBV12-5	.	TRBJ1-5	CASGLVFTASNQPQHF	TGTGCTAGTGGTTTGGTATTTACGGCCAGCAATCAGCCCCAGCATTTT
.	TRBV7-6	once	TRBJ1-5	CASSPSTPGCNQPQHF	TGTGCCAGCAGTCCCTCGACGCCCGGATGCAATCAGCCCCAGCATTTT
TRBD1	TRBV4-1	.	TRBJ2-3	CASSSGTGVNTQYF	TGCGCCAGCAGCTCCGGGACAGGGGTAAATACGCAGTATTTT
TRBD2	TRBV29-1	.	TRBJ2-1	CSVDSKGLAGGRQFF	TGCAGCGTTGATAGTAAGGGACTAGCGGGGGGAAGACAGTTCTTC
.	TRBV5-6	.	TRBJ1-1	CASSLGRRWEAFF	TGTGCCAGCAGCTTGGGCCGACGATGGGAAGCTTTCTTT
.	TRBV18	.	TRBJ1-1	CASSPQEAGSTEAFF	TGTGCCAGCTCACCCCAAGAGGCGGGGAGCACTGAAGCTTTCTTT
.	TRBV19	.	TRBJ1-1	CASSIGQGGPAFF	TGTGCCAGTAGTATCGGGCAGGGAGGGCCAGCTTTCTTT
.	TRBV11-3	.	TRBJ2-1	CASSHRDNNEQFF	TGTGCCAGCAGTCACCGGGACAACAATGAGCAGTTCTTC
.	TRBV10-3	.	TRBJ1-3	CATQEVGLEINRRNTIYF	TGTGCCACACAAGAAGTCGGCCTCGAGATTAATAGGCGAAACACCATATATTTT
.	TRBV14	.	TRBJ1-5	CASSQDHRWREDSQPQHF	TGTGCCAGCAGCCAAGATCATCGGTGGAGGGAGGATAGTCAGCCCCAGCATTTT
TRBD1	TRBV7-6	.	TRBJ2-2	CASSLRWTGAGGELFF	TGTGCCAGCAGCTTAAGGTGGACAGGGGCTGGCGGGGAGCTGTTTTTT
.	TRBV6-5	.	TRBJ1-1	CASSFSGASEAFF	TGTGCCAGCAGTTTCTCGGGGGCAAGCGAAGCTTTCTTT
TRBD2	TRBV19	.	TRBJ2-3	CASSRAGGPVDTQYF	TGTGCCAGTAGTAGAGCGGGGGGGCCTGTTGATACGCAGTATTTT
.	TRBV11-2	.	TRBJ2-1	CASSPNRGAQFF	TGTGCCAGCAGCCCAAACCGGGGGGCCCAGTTCTTC
.	TRBV7-9	once	TRBJ1-5	CASSFDTGLPQHF	TGTGCCAGCAGCTTTGACACCGGCCTGCCCCAGCATTTT
.	TRBV4-2	.	TRBJ2-1	CASRLEAGTDNEQFF	TGTGCCAGCAGGCTAGAAGCGGGCACTGACAATGAGCAGTTCTTC
.	TRBV14	.	TRBJ2-6	CASSLGISGANVLTF	TGTGCCAGCAGCCTAGGAATAAGCGGGGCCAACGTCCTGACTTTC
.	TRBV5-4	.	TRBJ2-3	CASSLVGGSDTQYF	TGTGCCAGCAGCTTGGTAGGGGGGTCGGATACGCAGTATTTT
TRBD1	TRBV9	.	TRBJ2-7	CASSVGQGDFDEQYF	TGTGCCAGCAGCGTAGGACAGGGGGATTTCGACGAGCAGTACTTC
.	TRBV7-2	.	TRBJ1-5	CASSSWGDQPQHF	TGTGCCAGCAGCTCATGGGGGGATCAGCCCCAGCATTTT
.	TRBV7-2	.	TRBJ2-5	CASSLDRAGETQYF	TGTGCCAGCAGCTTAGACAGGGCAGGCGAGACCCAGTACTTC
TRBD2	TRBV2	.	TRBJ2-7	CASRDTSGGPYEQYF	TGTGCCAGCAGGGACACTAGCGGGGGCCCCTACGAGCAGTACTTC
.	TRBV9	.	TRBJ2-1	CASSVQGSYNEQFF	TGTGCCAGCAGCGTACAGGGGTCCTACAATGAGCAGTTCTTC
.	TRBV2	.	TRBJ2-1	CASTEDSSYNEQFF	TGTGCCAGCACAGAGGACAGCTCCTACAATGAGCAGTTCTTC
TRBD1	TRBV6-5	once	TRBJ1-4	CASSLRQGGEKLFF	TGTGCCAGCAGCCTACGACAGGGTGGAGAAAAACTGTTTTTT
.	TRBV19	few	TRBJ1-4	CASSVQGWTNEKLFF	TGTGCCAGTAGTGTACAGGGTTGGACTAATGAAAAACTGTTTTTT
TRBD1	TRBV6-1	.	TRBJ2-7	CASSANRGTDEQYF	TGTGCCAGCAGTGCCAACAGGGGAACAGACGAGCAGTACTTC
TRBD1	TRBV7-9	.	TRBJ2-7	CASSPRGTGPREQYF	TGTGCCAGCAGCCCCAGAGGGACAGGGCCTAGGGAGCAGTACTTC
.	TRBV7-9	.	TRBJ1-2	CASSQSTQGNGYTF	TGTGCCAGCAGCCAATCCACCCAGGGCAATGGCTACACCTTC
.	TRBV6-5	.	TRBJ1-1	CASSTLGGNTEAFF	TGTGCCAGCAGTACCTTGGGAGGGAACACTGAAGCTTTCTTT
.	TRBV19	once	TRBJ1-2	CASSRLGSEGNYGYTF	TGTGCCAGTAGCCGCCTTGGGTCCGAAGGTAACTATGGCTACACCTTC
TRBD2	TRBV9	once	TRBJ2-1	CASGLAGGGEQFF	TGTGCCAGTGGACTAGCGGGGGGAGGTGAGCAGTTCTTC
.	TRBV7-3	once	TRBJ2-6	CASSLYPQGGSAGANVLTF	TGTGCCAGCAGCTTATACCCGCAAGGAGGTAGCGCTGGGGCCAACGTCCTGACTTTC
.	TRBV9	.	TRBJ1-1	CASSVERESPTEAFF	TGTGCCAGCAGCGTAGAACGGGAGTCTCCCACTGAAGCTTTCTTT
.	TRBV5-5	.	TRBJ2-5	CASSMGPIQETQYF	TGTGCCAGCAGCATGGGACCAATCCAAGAGACCCAGTACTTC